This T cell receptor beta chain derives from a study of T cells in Graves' hyperthyroidism and ophthalmopathy. Whole-study context: Peripheral blood draws took place at initial diagnosis, ahead of any treatment.

Amplified TCR beta CDR3 regions derived from RNA transcripts. When the TCR CDR3 underwent first-round RT-PCR, the HTBI primer set was used. TCRdb reprocessed the multiplex PCR reads with MiXCR, giving one entry per CDR3 protein. The sample records approximately 370,000 distinct CDR3 sequences, about 15% being singletons. Patients aged 18 to 65 had newly diagnosed hyperthyroidism lasting under 2 months. Orbital computed tomography, thyroid ultrasound, serum thyroxine and TRAb, and clinical symptoms together informed the diagnoses. V trimming: 3 bases; J trimming: 5 bases; junction bases outside the gene matches: 5. Germline assignment: CDR1 SGHDT and CDR2 YYEEEE. The CDR3 has 14 residues. The sample holds a few counts of this clonotype.

The TCR was taken from a woman younger than 45 with Graves' hyperthyroidism. Sequencing was performed on blood. This chain joins TRBV5-6 and TRBJ1-2; 9 bases match TRBD1. The CDR3 coding sequence is TGTGCCAGCAGCTCGCCCGACAGGGGGTATGGCTACACCTTC. Protein: CASSSPDRGYGYTF.